A single sample gave rise to the 26 T cell receptor beta chains below, sequenced in a study of shared clonotypes between healthy human individuals. Sequencing used immunoSEQ multiplex PCR; TCRdb keeps in-frame clones, though not all of them. The profile shows about 2 million clones, roughly 95% of them singletons. The sample was naive CD4+ T cells sorted from blood. Subset defined: CD45RA+ positively selected. Receptors originate from a man between 18 and 29 years old in good health.

This clone was recorded once. This chain links TRBV18 with TRBJ2-1; 8 bases are shared with TRBD2. The CDR3 has 14 residues. With V trimmed by 6 bases and J by 4 bases, 5 bases remained unmatched. In germline, CDR1 is KGHSH, CDR2 LQKENI. CDR3 in amino acids: CASSGLDIYNEQFF. CDR3 DNA: TGTGCCAGCTCGGGACTAGACATATACAATGAGCAGTTCTTC.

This clone was picked up one time. V and J are TRBV10-1 and TRBJ2-5; 12 nucleotides agree with TRBD1. Germline V gene lookup returns CDR1 WNHNN and CDR2 SYGVQD (reference sequence). The J segment lost 4 bases and the V segment lost 6 bases, leaving 6 bases of the junction unmatched. The CDR3 is 15 amino acids. The CDR3 DNA is TGCGCCAGCAGCGGGGGACAGGGGGCAGGAGAGACCCAGTACTTC. Its translation is CASSGGQGAGETQYF.

Here the CDR3 DNA reads TGTGCCAGCAGTTCGACAGGGAAGCCCTACGAGCAGTACTTC. It encodes CASSSTGKPYEQYF. The chain couples TRBV6-5 to TRBJ2-7; 7 nucleotides align to TRBD1. Germline V gives CDR1 MNHEY, CDR2 SVGAGI. CDR3 size: 14 residues. V lost 4 bases, J lost 2 bases, and 5 bases stayed unmatched.

The rearrangement uses TRBV15 and TRBJ2-7, with D possibly called TRBD1 or TRBD2 (6 bases each). Deletions cut 3 bases from V and 4 bases from J, with 16 bases between. The CDR3 loop spans 15 amino acids. CDR1 and CDR2 from the germline V gene are LNHNV and YYDKDF (reference sequence). Here the CDR3 reads CATSRLRGAVYEQYF. For the CDR3, the DNA is TGTGCCACCAGCAGGCTTAGGGGGGCGGTTTACGAGCAGTACTTC.

The V and J genes are TRBV4-3 and TRBJ1-1, with D possibly matching TRBD1 (6 bases). CDR1 LGHNA and CDR2 YSLEER come from the germline V gene. The CDR3 consists of 14 residues. Trimming removed 0 bases at V and 7 bases at J, with 12 bases between. The CDR3 bases are TGCGCCAGCAGCCAAGATTGGGGGCTGGGTGAAGCTTTCTTT. Its protein is CASSQDWGLGEAFF.

The V call is TRBV9, the J call TRBJ2-5, with 10 bases aligning to TRBD1. CDR3 size: 17 residues. Trimming removed 0 bases from V and 2 bases from J; junction bases left unmatched: 7. The germline gives CDR1 SGDLS, CDR2 YYNGEE. The CDR3, as DNA: TGTGCCAGCAGCGTAGGTCTACGGGACAGGGGACAAGAGACCCAGTACTTC. Its protein product is CASSVGLRDRGQETQYF.

The gene calls are TRBV18 and TRBJ2-5; 8 bases fit TRBD2. Germline trimming cut 3 bases from V and 1 base from J; bases unmatched to any gene: 7. Germline-derived CDR1 and CDR2 are KGHSH and LQKENI. The CDR3 totals 16 residues. CDR3 region: CASSPYGGALQETQYF. Here the CDR3 DNA reads TGTGCCAGCTCACCGTACGGGGGGGCCCTCCAAGAGACCCAGTACTTC.

V is TRBV5-4 and J is TRBJ2-7, with D possibly being TRBD1 or TRBD2 (5 bases each). Trimming left V 0 bases short and J 7 bases short, with 17 bases between. Looked up from germline, CDR1 is SGHNT and CDR2 is YYREEE (reference sequence). The CDR3 length is 15 residues. CDR3 sequence: CASSLGGTGTKEQYF. CDR3 bases: TGTGCCAGCAGCTTGGGGGGGACGGGTACTAAAGAGCAGTACTTC.

This rearrangement joins TRBV6-1 to TRBJ1-4; 9 nucleotides agree with TRBD1. There are 15 residues in the CDR3. V shed 6 bases and J 6 bases; nucleotides not matched to a gene: 8. Germline CDR1 is MNHNS and CDR2 is SASEGT. CDR3 loop: CASSTQGAFYEKLFF. CDR3 sequence (DNA): TGTGCCAGCAGCACACAGGGGGCCTTTTATGAAAAACTGTTTTTT.

This chain links TRBV6-5 with TRBJ1-6; TRBD1 aligns across 8 bases. CDR1 and CDR2 (germline): MNHEY, SVGAGI. J lost 10 bases, V lost 6 bases, and 8 bases had no gene match. The CDR3 runs to 14 residues. The CDR3 nucleotides are TGTGCCAGCAGCCTGGGGACAGGCGACTCACCCCTCCACTTT. This translates into CASSLGTGDSPLHF.

The V and J genes are TRBV27 and TRBJ2-4; D uncertain. This CDR3 is built from 14 residues. Germline loops: CDR1 MNHEY, CDR2 SMNVEV (reference sequence). The V end lost 5 bases, the J end lost 0 bases, and 8 bases lay between the germline ends. Here the CDR3 DNA reads TGTGCCAGCAGTCCAACTATAGCCAAAAACATTCAGTACTTC. Its protein product is CASSPTIAKNIQYF.

The chain combines TRBV7-2 with TRBJ2-5; D tentatively fits TRBD1 or TRBD2 (5 bases each). V lost 5 bases to trimming and J lost 4 bases, with 14 bases between them. The length of the CDR3 is 14 residues. Germline V gives CDR1 SGHTA, CDR2 FQGNSA. The CDR3 loop reads CASSVGPVGETQYF. In DNA, the CDR3 is TGTGCCAGCAGCGTGGGACCCGTGGGAGAGACCCAGTACTTC.

Only a few counts were recorded for this clone. CDR3 nucleotide sequence: TGTGCCATCAGCGGACAGCAGAACACTGAAGCTTTCTTT. Protein product: CAISGQQNTEAFF. The genes are TRBV10-3 and TRBJ1-1, with D tentatively TRBD1 (6 bases). CDR1 is ENHRY, CDR2 SYGVKD, per germline. This CDR3 has 13 amino acids. Trimming removed 6 bases from V and 1 base from J, with 9 bases in between.

As regards this clone: This specimen includes other DNA sequences encoding the same CDR3. The chain is built from TRBV5-1 and TRBJ1-6, with no clear D. From germline, CDR1 is SGHRS and CDR2 YFSETQ. The CDR3 loop spans 15 amino acids. The ends were cut back, 2 bases at V and 0 bases at J, with 6 bases in the middle. The CDR3: CASSLGSSYNSPLHF. The CDR3 nucleotides are TGCGCCAGCAGCTTAGGGAGCTCCTATAATTCACCCCTCCACTTT.

This clone was seen just once. The J gene is TRBJ1-3, the V gene TRBV10-3; TRBD1 matches 7 bases. CDR3 size: 14 residues. The V segment lost 4 bases and the J segment 3 bases; nucleotides outside the gene matches: 3. Per germline, CDR1 ENHRY and CDR2 SYGVKD. The CDR3 DNA sequence: TGTGCCATCAGTGGAGGGGGCGGTGGAAACACCATATATTTT. Translated: CAISGGGGGNTIYF.

This clone has only one observation. The chain carries TRBV27 and TRBJ1-2, with D maybe TRBD1 (6 bases). Germline lookup yields CDR1 MNHEY and CDR2 SMNVEV (reference sequence). The CDR3 loop spans 12 amino acids. V shed 6 bases and J shed 8 bases, with 13 bases lying between them. The DNA of the CDR3 is TGTGCCAGCAGCACAACAGGGTTAGGCTACACCTTC. Protein sequence: CASSTTGLGYTF.

This chain uses TRBV6-1 with TRBJ1-4; 8 bases fit TRBD1. Per germline, CDR1 MNHNS and CDR2 SASEGT. The CDR3 spans 16 residues. V was pared by 3 bases and J by 6 bases, with 9 bases of the junction left unmatched. CDR3 nucleotide sequence: TGTGCCAGCAGTGATTCCCTGACAGGGGTGGATGAAAAACTGTTTTTT. Residues: CASSDSLTGVDEKLFF.

The J gene is TRBJ2-7, the V gene TRBV4-1; 8 bases fit TRBD1. CDR1 and CDR2 from the germline V gene are MGHRA and YSYEKL. The V and J ends lost 2 bases and 3 bases, in that order; junction bases with no gene match: 12. The CDR3 consists of 17 residues. CDR3 nucleotides: TGCGCCAGCAGCCAAACCGTTACAGGGGGTCTTGGCTACGAGCAGTACTTC. Protein sequence: CASSQTVTGGLGYEQYF.

The V call is TRBV2, the J call TRBJ1-2, with no clear D. Germline CDR1 SNHLY, CDR2 FYNNEI. The V end lost 8 bases, the J end lost 0 bases, and 7 bases lay between the germline ends. This CDR3 is 12 amino acids long. In DNA, the CDR3 is TGTGCCAGCGGTAGAGCTAACTATGGCTACACCTTC. This gives the protein CASGRANYGYTF.

The chain is built from TRBV7-9 and TRBJ2-7; D tentatively reads TRBD1 or TRBD2 (5 bases each). In germline, CDR1 is SEHNR, CDR2 FQNEAQ (reference sequence). The CDR3 totals 13 residues. Trimming cost V 1 base and J 6 bases, with 10 bases left between them. DNA of the CDR3: TGTGCCAGCAGCTTAGAAGGGACCTCCGAGCAGTACTTC. It yields the protein CASSLEGTSEQYF.

J is TRBJ1-1 and V is TRBV28; D is unresolved. This CDR3 contains 14 residues. V gave up 1 base and J gave up 6 bases, with 12 bases separating them. Germline-derived CDR1 and CDR2 are MDHEN and SYDVKM. CDR3 in amino acids: CASSLFGKHAEAFF. CDR3 sequence (DNA): TGTGCCAGCAGTTTATTCGGGAAACATGCTGAAGCTTTCTTT.

As concerns this clone: This sample includes further DNA sequences coding for the same CDR3. The chain carries TRBV18 and TRBJ2-7, with 8 bases fitting TRBD1. This CDR3 region has 13 residues. Trimming removed 3 bases from V and 3 bases from J; junction bases left unmatched: 1. From germline, CDR1 is KGHSH and CDR2 LQKENI. Here the CDR3 reads CASSPGQVYEQYF. In DNA, the CDR3 is TGTGCCAGCTCACCGGGACAGGTCTACGAGCAGTACTTC.

The rearrangement uses TRBV14 and TRBJ2-4; 8 positions agree with TRBD2. CDR3 length: 17 amino acids. V gave up 2 bases and J gave up 3 bases; unmatched junction bases: 9. Germline V gene sequence: CDR1 SGHDN, CDR2 FVKESK. The CDR3 spells CASSQYSRAGGKNIQYF. CDR3 sequence (DNA): TGTGCCAGCAGCCAATACTCCAGGGCGGGGGGCAAAAACATTCAGTACTTC. The variable domain in full, completed from reference TRBV14 and TRBJ2-4, reads EAGVTQFPSHSVIEKGQTVTLRCDPISGHDNLYWYRRVMGKEIKFLLHFVKESKQDESGMPNNRFLAERTGGTYSTLKVQPAELEDSGVYFCASSQYSRAGGKNIQYFGAGTRLSVL.

The J gene is TRBJ2-1, the V gene TRBV25-1; TRBD2 aligns across 8 bases. The V and J ends lost 1 base and 6 bases, in that order; junction bases with no gene match: 2. The CDR3 length is 14 residues. Per the germline V gene, CDR1 is MGHDK and CDR2 is SYGVNS. CDR3 nucleotide sequence: TGTGCCAGCAGTGAATCCGGGACTAGCAATGAGCAGTTCTTC. It yields the protein CASSESGTSNEQFF. Full variable domain (missing parts from reference TRBV25-1 and TRBJ2-1): EADIYQTPRYLVIGTGKKITLECSQTMGHDKMYWYQQDPGMELHLIHYSYGVNSTEKGDLSSESTVSRIRTEHFPLTLESARPSHTSQYLCASSESGTSNEQFFGPGTRLTVL.

The rearrangement uses TRBV27 and TRBJ2-4; 7 nucleotides match TRBD1. With 5 bases clipped from V and 7 bases from J, the junction kept 5 bases outside the gene matches. CDR1 MNHEY and CDR2 SMNVEV come from the germline V gene (reference sequence). The CDR3 sequence is 13 residues long. CDR3 protein: CASSIGTDNIQYF. The CDR3 nucleotides read TGTGCCAGCAGTATCGGGACAGATAACATTCAGTACTTC.

This chain joins TRBV11-2 and TRBJ2-2; possible D gene TRBD1, 5 bases. Trimming pared 5 bases from V and 2 bases from J, leaving 12 bases between. This CDR3 contains 15 residues. Germline loops: CDR1 SGHAT, CDR2 FQNNGV. In DNA form, the CDR3 reads TGTGCCAGCAGCCGCAGGGCAGCTAACACCGGGGAGCTGTTTTTT. Translating it yields CASSRRAANTGELFF.